This TCR beta chain was obtained from a study of T and B cells in COVID-19 patients. Study-wide context: Blood was sampled from COVID-19 patients who were either actively infected or recovered. The recovered patients had mostly mild to moderate COVID-19 with outpatient management. Active-infection patients were older, median 67 years, than recovered patients, median about 36 years.

CDR1 is SGDLS, CDR2 YYNGEE, per germline. The CDR3 extends over 12 amino acids. Germline trimming cut 0 bases from V and 10 bases from J; bases unmatched to any gene: 1. Each TRB amplification used about 250-550 ng of genomic DNA from blood. This clonotype was seen just once. TRB rearrangements were amplified by multiplex PCR with BIOMED2 TRB-A/B primers. TCRdb itself ran the multiplex PCR reads through MiXCR, one entry per CDR3 protein. The table lists over 10,000 distinct CDR3 sequences, roughly 23% of them singletons. The source of this sequence is a human donor who had recovered from COVID-19. The sample taken for sequencing was blood. J is TRBJ2-3 and V is TRBV9, with 8 nucleotides matching TRBD2. The chain's CDR3 is CASSVAGGAQYF. CDR3 DNA: TGTGCCAGCAGCGTAGCGGGGGGGGCGCAGTATTTT.